Presented here are 19 T cell receptor beta chains from one specimen sequenced in a study of T cells in Graves' hyperthyroidism and ophthalmopathy. RNA transcripts yielded amplified TCR beta CDR3 regions. First-round RT-PCR of the TCR CDR3 relied on the HTBI primer set. TCRdb passed the multiplex PCR reads through MiXCR, listing each CDR3 protein once. The table shows approximately 400,000 distinct CDR3 sequences, with approximately 14% occurring only once. The sample comprised blood. Receptor source: a woman under 30 with Graves' hyperthyroidism.

A few counts support this clonotype. The chain employs TRBV5-6 and TRBJ1-2; D ambiguous. The V gene lost 2 bases and the J gene lost 4 bases, with 12 bases spanning the gap. Looked up from germline, CDR1 is SGHDT and CDR2 is YYEEEE. This CDR3 has 14 residues. The CDR3 DNA reads as TGTGCCAGCAGCTTAACCGTCCTTGGCTATGGCTACACCTTC. Translation gives CASSLTVLGYGYTF.

The chain employs TRBV13 and TRBJ2-7; 7 bases are a match to TRBD1. Germline CDR1 and CDR2: PRHDT and FYEKMQ (reference sequence). This CDR3 region has 14 residues. V lost 0 bases to trimming and J lost 6 bases; unmatched junction nucleotides: 5. CDR3 sequence: CASSLGTGPTEQYF. The CDR3 bases are TGTGCCAGCAGCTTAGGGACAGGGCCCACCGAGCAGTACTTC.

The V call is TRBV29-1, the J call TRBJ1-1; TRBD1 agrees at 8 bases. From germline, CDR1 is SQVTM and CDR2 ANQGSEA. The CDR3 has 15 amino acids. Trimming removed 3 bases from V and 0 bases from J; junction bases left unmatched: 6. The DNA for the CDR3 is TGCAGCGTTGATCAGGGGGCCCAACTGAACACTGAAGCTTTCTTT. Encoded protein: CSVDQGAQLNTEAFF.

To note about this clonotype: This may arise from a read error, as a much more abundant clone is one base away. This chain connects TRBV6-9 to TRBJ2-5, with 7 bases aligning to TRBD2. The CDR3 spans 17 residues. Germline CDR1 reads MNHGY; CDR2 reads SVAAGI. CDR3 protein: CAGSSTEGLRFRETQYF. The CDR3 region has the DNA TGTGCCGGCAGTTCGACCGAGGGACTACGCTTCCGGGAGACCCAGTACTTC.

This chain connects TRBV10-3 to TRBJ1-2; tentatively, D is TRBD1 (6 bases). Germline-derived CDR1 and CDR2 are ENHRY and SYGVKD. This CDR3 contains 14 residues. Trimming shortened V by 7 bases and J by 7 bases, and 19 bases separated the two germline ends. The CDR3 sequence is CAINLGTSIAGYTF. The CDR3 DNA is TGTGCCATCAATCTCGGGACAAGCATTGCTGGCTACACCTTC.

The gene calls are TRBV27 and TRBJ1-1; the match to TRBD1 covers 7 bases. V was clipped by 3 bases and J by 5 bases; unmatched bases: 15. Germline V gene data show CDR1 as MNHEY and CDR2 as SMNVEV (reference sequence). The CDR3 has 17 amino acids. The CDR3 DNA sequence: TGTGCCAGCAGTTTGACCCTGCTTCGACAGGGAATAACTGAAGCTTTCTTT. Its protein is CASSLTLLRQGITEAFF.

The genes are TRBV6-1 and TRBJ2-2; 7 bases agree with TRBD1. The germline gives CDR1 MNHNS, CDR2 SASEGT. V lost 6 bases to trimming and J lost 4 bases; unmatched junction nucleotides: 8. This CDR3 comprises 15 residues. The CDR3 here is CASSPDRAGTGELFF. CDR3 nucleotide sequence: TGTGCCAGCAGCCCCGACAGGGCGGGCACCGGGGAGCTGTTTTTT.

This clonotype was seen only once. Since a much larger clone is just one base distant, this may be a read error. This chain connects TRBV6-2 or TRBV6-3 to TRBJ2-1; D is undetermined. CDR1 is MNHEY and CDR2 is SVGEGT in the germline V gene. The CDR3 covers 13 residues. The CDR3 protein is CASSYSQTNEQLF. CDR3 sequence (DNA): TGTGCCAGCAGTTATTCCCAGACCAATGAGCAGCTCTTC.

This clonotype occurred a few times. The chain combines TRBV19 with TRBJ1-5; perhaps TRBD1 as D (5 bases). From germline, CDR1 is LNHDA and CDR2 SQIVND (reference sequence). The CDR3 is made up of 17 amino acids. V gave up 3 bases and J gave up 4 bases, with 19 bases separating them. The CDR3 region has the DNA TGTGCCAGTAGTATTCCCTCCAGACAGAGGCTGAATCAGCCCCAGCATTTT. Its translation is CASSIPSRQRLNQPQHF.

This clonotype showed up many times. This chain links TRBV28 with TRBJ2-5; 10 bases align to TRBD2. This CDR3 has 17 amino acids. V shed 5 bases and J 5 bases; nucleotides not matched to a gene: 14. Germline CDR1 is MDHEN and CDR2 is SYDVKM. The CDR3 bases are TGTGCCAGCAGTCCCCAAGCGGGAGGGCCGCTGGGGGAGACCCAGTACTTC. It codes for CASSPQAGGPLGETQYF.

V is TRBV10-3 and J is TRBJ2-7; 9 bases line up with TRBD1. V gave up 9 bases and J gave up 0 bases; unmatched junction bases: 12. The germline CDR1 and CDR2 sequences are ENHRY and SYGVKD. This CDR3 is 16 amino acids long. The CDR3 sequence: CAIAGPRTGASYEQYF. The CDR3 coding sequence is TGTGCCATAGCCGGGCCAAGGACAGGGGCCTCCTACGAGCAGTACTTC.

The chain has TRBV6-1 and TRBJ2-5, with TRBD1 matching over 7 bases. V lost 5 bases and J lost 11; bases outside the gene matches: 11. Germline-derived CDR1 and CDR2 are MNHNS and SASEGT. The CDR3 contains 13 residues. CDR3 amino acids: CASSKNRGTGQYF. For the CDR3, the DNA is TGTGCCAGCAGTAAAAACAGGGGAACCGGACAGTACTTC.

The chain combines TRBV11-2 with TRBJ1-1; possible D gene TRBD1, 5 bases. The CDR3 loop spans 15 amino acids. Germline V gene sequence: CDR1 SGHAT, CDR2 FQNNGV. Trimming shortened V by 5 bases and J by 1 base, and 14 bases separated the two germline ends. CDR3 sequence: CASSPRWGSNTEAFF. In nucleotides, the CDR3 is TGTGCCAGCAGCCCGCGGTGGGGGTCGAACACTGAAGCTTTCTTT.

This clonotype was detected many times. The chain is built from TRBV12-3 or TRBV12-4 and TRBJ2-7; D might be TRBD1 (7 bases). Deletions cut 2 bases from V and 0 bases from J, with 11 bases between. The CDR3 runs 15 residues. The CDR3 bases are TGTGCCAGCAGTTTACAGGGGGGAGGCTCCTACGAGCAGTACTTC. The encoded protein is CASSLQGGGSYEQYF.

This clonotype appeared many times. This rearrangement joins TRBV7-3 to TRBJ2-2; D gene ambiguous. CDR1 and CDR2 (germline): SGHTA, FQGTGA. Trimming stripped 1 base from V and 6 bases from J, with 6 bases between. The CDR3 length is 13 residues. The CDR3 bases are TGTGCCAGCAGCTTAATGTCACCCGGGGAGCTGTTTTTT. Its protein is CASSLMSPGELFF.

A few counts support this clonotype. The chain joins TRBV28 to TRBJ1-5; 8 nucleotides match TRBD1. Per the germline V gene, CDR1 is MDHEN and CDR2 is SYDVKM. V dropped 6 bases and J dropped 4; count of bases not matched to a gene: 5. The CDR3 covers 14 residues. CDR3 protein: CASRGTGENQPQHF. The CDR3 DNA is TGTGCCAGCAGGGGGACAGGCGAAAATCAGCCCCAGCATTTT.

This clonotype showed up many times. The chain has TRBV5-1 and TRBJ2-1; D might be TRBD2 (5 bases). This CDR3 is 16 amino acids long. Germline V lookup: CDR1 SGHRS, CDR2 YFSETQ. V lost 0 bases and J 4 bases, leaving 14 bases between the germline ends. CDR3: CASSLAGTQRYNEQFF. Written as DNA, the CDR3 is TGCGCCAGCAGCTTGGCCGGCACGCAGCGGTACAATGAGCAGTTCTTC.

This clonotype was detected many times. The J gene is TRBJ2-2, the V gene TRBV7-2; perhaps TRBD2 as D (7 bases). Germline V lookup: CDR1 SGHTA, CDR2 FQGNSA. The V and J ends lost 4 bases and 6 bases respectively, with 15 bases between them. The CDR3 spans 15 residues. The CDR3 region has the DNA TGTGCCAGCAGCTCATCGGGGGGCCCTGCCGGGGAGCTGTTTTTT. Translating it yields CASSSSGGPAGELFF.

The table lists this clonotype with a count of one. The DNA of the CDR3 is TGCGCCAGCGGACTAGCGGGGGGGCCCAACACCGGGGAGCTGTTTTTT. This encodes CASGLAGGPNTGELFF. The rearrangement uses TRBV10-2 and TRBJ2-2, with TRBD2 identical over 15 bases. After removal of 8 bases from V and 2 bases from J, the junction contained 3 bases not matched to a gene. The germline V gene encodes CDR1 WSHSY and CDR2 SAAADI. The CDR3 sequence is 16 residues long.